This is a list of T cell receptor beta chains from one sample in a study of blood T cell repertoires in COVID-19. Sequencing used immunoSEQ multiplex PCR; TCRdb keeps in-frame clones, though not all of them. Of approximately 190,000 clones in the sample, 84% are singletons; the top ten hold less than 6.5%. Sequencing input: peripheral blood. These receptors were obtained from an older woman with active or convalescent COVID-19. CDR3s include the opening cysteine and the closing phenylalanine or tryptophan. A D gene is named only where the DNA matches it firmly. Expanded clones are given a class, and other clones once, few, many or no size at all.

cdr3_aa,cdr3_nt,j_call,d_call,v_call,clone_size
CASRETSGNSYNEQFF,TGTGCCAGCAGAGAAACTAGCGGGAACTCCTACAATGAGCAGTTCTTC,TRBJ2-1,TRBD2,TRBV2,-
CASSPSGTSSYNEQFF,TGCGCCAGCAGCCCCAGCGGGACTAGCTCCTACAATGAGCAGTTCTTC,TRBJ2-1,TRBD2,TRBV4-1,-
CASSLLGGSPYNEQFF,TGTGCCAGCAGCTTACTGGGCGGGTCCCCCTACAATGAGCAGTTCTTC,TRBJ2-1,-,TRBV7-3,once
CASSLGQMADTQYF,TGTGCCAGCAGCTTAGGACAGATGGCAGATACGCAGTATTTT,TRBJ2-3,-,TRBV7-8,-
CASSSTGGRTDTQYF,TGTGCCAGCAGCTCCACAGGGGGCCGCACAGATACGCAGTATTTT,TRBJ2-3,TRBD1,TRBV7-9,once
CASSGGQARETQYF,TGCGCCAGCAGCGGCGGACAGGCCAGGGAGACCCAGTACTTC,TRBJ2-5,TRBD1,TRBV5-1,-
CASSPQGQGSEAFF,TGTGCCAGCTCACCACAGGGACAGGGCTCCGAAGCTTTCTTT,TRBJ1-1,TRBD1,TRBV18,-
CASSHRLAGGQGSTDTQYF,TGCGCCAGCAGCCACCGACTAGCGGGAGGGCAAGGGAGCACAGATACGCAGTATTTT,TRBJ2-3,TRBD2,TRBV4-1,-
CASSPGGVAGYNEQFF,TGTGCCAGCAGCCCGGGAGGAGTAGCGGGTTACAATGAGCAGTTCTTC,TRBJ2-1,TRBD2,TRBV5-4,-
CASKVAGGVDTQYF,TGCGCCAGCAAGGTAGCGGGAGGGGTGGATACGCAGTATTTT,TRBJ2-3,TRBD2,TRBV5-1,-
CASSLNTVSYGYTF,TGTGCCAGCAGTTTAAATACAGTAAGCTATGGCTACACCTTC,TRBJ1-2,-,TRBV6-5,-
CASSQNRGYEQFF,TGTGCCAGCAGTCAAAACAGGGGATATGAGCAGTTCTTC,TRBJ2-1,TRBD1,TRBV11-1,few
CASNPYTQGHEQYF,TGTGCCAGCAACCCCTACACACAGGGCCACGAGCAGTACTTC,TRBJ2-7,-,TRBV7-9,-
CASSQEGAGDPYGYTF,TGCGCCAGCAGCCAAGAAGGGGCAGGGGACCCCTATGGCTACACCTTC,TRBJ1-2,-,TRBV4-1,-
CASSSGREYNEQFF,TGTGCCAGCAGCAGCGGGAGGGAATACAATGAGCAGTTCTTC,TRBJ2-1,TRBD2,TRBV6-4,-
CASSPLDRWDSPLHF,TGTGCCAGTAGTCCCCTGGACAGGTGGGATTCACCCCTCCACTTT,TRBJ1-6,TRBD1,TRBV19,-
CASSLGLAGNTGELFF,TGTGCCAGCAGCTTAGGGCTAGCGGGAAACACCGGGGAGCTGTTTTTT,TRBJ2-2,TRBD2,TRBV7-9,-
CASSLTSASTDTQYF,TGTGCCAGCAGCTTAACGAGCGCGAGCACAGATACGCAGTATTTT,TRBJ2-3,-,TRBV7-3,-
CASSPRGTDTQYF,TGTGCCAGCTCACCCAGGGGCACAGATACGCAGTATTTT,TRBJ2-3,-,TRBV18,-
CASSRPGQGGDEQFF,TGTGCCAGCAGCCGTCCGGGACAGGGAGGCGATGAGCAGTTCTTC,TRBJ2-1,TRBD1,TRBV3-1/TRBV3-2,once
CAWSVGLLSGANVLTF,TGTGCCTGGAGTGTGGGACTGCTCTCTGGGGCCAACGTCCTGACTTTC,TRBJ2-6,-,TRBV30,-
CASSQNDAREKLFF,TGCGCCAGCAGCCAAAACGACGCGCGGGAAAAACTGTTTTTT,TRBJ1-4,-,TRBV4-1,-
CASSEGYRADTQYF,TGTGCCAGCTCGGAGGGTTATCGGGCAGATACGCAGTATTTT,TRBJ2-3,-,TRBV6-6,-
CASRQGMGQETQYF,TGTGCCAGCAGGCAGGGTATGGGTCAAGAGACCCAGTACTTC,TRBJ2-5,-,TRBV6-5,-
CASSWATVSGTGSVEQYF,TGTGCCAGCAGCTGGGCCACAGTCTCCGGGACAGGGTCGGTCGAGCAGTACTTC,TRBJ2-7,TRBD1,TRBV5-6,-
CASSYEGGNEQFF,TGTGCCAGCAGTTACGAGGGCGGCAATGAGCAGTTCTTC,TRBJ2-1,-,TRBV6-2/TRBV6-3,-
CASTHGGVRNEQFF,TGTGCCAGCACCCACGGAGGGGTTAGGAATGAGCAGTTCTTC,TRBJ2-1,-,TRBV6-5,-
CASSRVESEQYF,TGTGCCAGCAGCCGAGTCGAATCCGAGCAGTACTTC,TRBJ2-7,-,TRBV3-1/TRBV3-2,-